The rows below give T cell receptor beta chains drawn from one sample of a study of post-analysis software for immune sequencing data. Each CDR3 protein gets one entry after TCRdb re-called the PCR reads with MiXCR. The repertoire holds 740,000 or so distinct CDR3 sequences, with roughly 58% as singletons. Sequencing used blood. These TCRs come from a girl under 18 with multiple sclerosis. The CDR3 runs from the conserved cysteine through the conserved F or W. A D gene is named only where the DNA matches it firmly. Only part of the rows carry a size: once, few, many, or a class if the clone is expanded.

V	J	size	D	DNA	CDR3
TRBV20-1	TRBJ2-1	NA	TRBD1	TGCAGTGCTCCTACAGGGGGCCTCTACAATGAGCAGTTCTTC	CSAPTGGLYNEQFF
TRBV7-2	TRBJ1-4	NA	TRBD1	TGTGCCAGCAGCCCCCCGGGACAGGGAAGCGGGAAACTGTTTTTT	CASSPPGQGSGKLFF
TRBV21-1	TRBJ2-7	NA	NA	TGTGCCAGCAGCCTTAGGGCGGGACAGGGTGAACGCGAGCAGTACTTC	CASSLRAGQGEREQYF
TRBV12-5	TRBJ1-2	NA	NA	TGTGCTAGTGGTTTGTCCAAGGGACACGCCACTCTGTATGGCTACACCTTC	CASGLSKGHATLYGYTF
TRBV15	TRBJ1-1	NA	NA	TGTGCCACCAGCAGGATACAAACAGGGAGGGGGACTGAAGCTTTCTTT	CATSRIQTGRGTEAFF
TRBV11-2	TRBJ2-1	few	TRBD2	TGTGCCAGCAGCTTAGTTCTACGCCAGCTAGCGGGGACATACAATGAGCAGTTCTTC	CASSLVLRQLAGTYNEQFF
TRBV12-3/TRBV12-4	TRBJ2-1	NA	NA	TGTGCCAGCAGTTTAGCTTCCCGGGGGCAGGGGGATGAGCAGTTCTTC	CASSLASRGQGDEQFF
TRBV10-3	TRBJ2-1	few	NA	TGTGCCATCAGTGAGTCTCAGAGAGGGGGCGCGGGGAGGAATGAGCAGTTCTTC	CAISESQRGGAGRNEQFF
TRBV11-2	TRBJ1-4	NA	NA	TGTGCCAGCAGCCCAACCTTCCCCGAAAAACTGTTTTTT	CASSPTFPEKLFF
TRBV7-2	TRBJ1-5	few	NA	TGTGCCAGCAGCCAGGGAGGGTACGATCAGCCCCAGCATTTT	CASSQGGYDQPQHF
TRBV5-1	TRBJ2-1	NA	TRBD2	TGCGCCAGCAGCTCCCTTAGCGGGGGGCCGGGGAATGAGCAGTTCTTC	CASSSLSGGPGNEQFF
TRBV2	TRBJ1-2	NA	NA	TGTGCCAGCAGTGTTATGACGTCTGGCTATGGCTACACCTTC	CASSVMTSGYGYTF
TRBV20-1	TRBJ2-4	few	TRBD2	TGCAGTGCTAGAGGCGGGACTAGCGGGAGCGCCAAAAACATTCAGTACTTC	CSARGGTSGSAKNIQYF
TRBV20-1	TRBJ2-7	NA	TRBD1	TGCAGTGCTGACCCGGGACAGGGGGGATACGAGCAGTACTTC	CSADPGQGGYEQYF
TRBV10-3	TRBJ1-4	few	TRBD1	TGTGCCATCAGTGAGGGGACAGTCTCTAATGAAAAACTGTTTTTT	CAISEGTVSNEKLFF
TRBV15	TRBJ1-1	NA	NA	TGTGCCACCAGCAGAGTCCGGACAATGAACACTGAAGCTTTCTTT	CATSRVRTMNTEAFF
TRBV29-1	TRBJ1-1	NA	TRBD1	TGCAGCGTTGCGGACTCAGGGACAGGGCTCCGGTTAACGGGCACTGAAGCTTTCTTT	CSVADSGTGLRLTGTEAFF
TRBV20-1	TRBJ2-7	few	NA	TGCAGTGCCCGGACGGGTTTGGAGGGATACGAGCAGTACTTC	CSARTGLEGYEQYF
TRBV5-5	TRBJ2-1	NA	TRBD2	TGTGCCAGCAGCTTGAGCTTGGTTAGCGGGGTTGGTGAGCAGTTCTTC	CASSLSLVSGVGEQFF
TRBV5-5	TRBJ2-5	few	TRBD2	TGTGCCAGCAGGAAGGGTCCAGCGGGGTACCAAGAGACCCAGTACTTC	CASRKGPAGYQETQYF
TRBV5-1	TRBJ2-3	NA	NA	TGCGCCAGCAGCTGGGACGGTACCTCAGATACGCAGTATTTT	CASSWDGTSDTQYF
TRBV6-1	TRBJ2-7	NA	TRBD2	TGTGCCAGCAGAGGCCTTAGCGGGAGGGCCACTTACGAGCAGTACTTC	CASRGLSGRATYEQYF
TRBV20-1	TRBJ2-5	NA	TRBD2	TGCAGTGCTATAGGACTAGCGGGGGACCAAGAGACCCAGTACTTC	CSAIGLAGDQETQYF
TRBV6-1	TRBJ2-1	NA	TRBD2	TGTGCCAGCAATGCCAAGTGGGGGGGACACAATGAGCAGTTCTTC	CASNAKWGGHNEQFF
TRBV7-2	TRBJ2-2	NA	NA	TGTGCCAGCAGCCAACACCGGGACCTGAACACCGGGGAGCTGTTTTTT	CASSQHRDLNTGELFF
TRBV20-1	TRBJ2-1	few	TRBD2	TGCAGTGCTAGCGGGAGGGCCCCATACAATGAGCAGTTCTTC	CSASGRAPYNEQFF
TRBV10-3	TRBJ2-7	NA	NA	TGTGCCATCAGTGAGTCGGGCGTCTACGAGCAGTACTTC	CAISESGVYEQYF
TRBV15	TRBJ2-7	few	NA	TGTGCCACCAGCAGAGATACTTTGGGGAACGGAGTTAGCTCCTACGAGCAGTACTTC	CATSRDTLGNGVSSYEQYF
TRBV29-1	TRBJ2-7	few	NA	TGCAGCGTTGGAGAACCCGGAGGGATCTACGAGCAGTACTTC	CSVGEPGGIYEQYF
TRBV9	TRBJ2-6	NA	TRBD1	TGTGCCAGCAGCGTATATGACAGGGCCCCTGGGGCCAACGTCCTGACTTTC	CASSVYDRAPGANVLTF
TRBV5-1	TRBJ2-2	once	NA	TGCGCCAGCAGCTCGGCCTTAACGGGACTCCAGACCGGGGAGCTGTTTTTT	CASSSALTGLQTGELFF
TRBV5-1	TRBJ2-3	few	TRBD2	TGCGCCAGCAGCTTGACGGGAGGGCCCCCGAACACAGATACGCAGTATTTT	CASSLTGGPPNTDTQYF
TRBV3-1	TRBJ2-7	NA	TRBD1	TGTGCCAGCAGCCAAGGCGGACAGGACTACGAGCAGTACTTC	CASSQGGQDYEQYF
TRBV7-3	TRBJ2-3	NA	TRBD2	TGTGCCAGCAGCCCTAAAAGCGGGGGGCGTGGAGATACGCAGTATTTT	CASSPKSGGRGDTQYF
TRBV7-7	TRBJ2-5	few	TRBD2	TGTGCCAGCAGCTTCAGCGGGGGGGCCACGGAGACCCAGTACTTC	CASSFSGGATETQYF
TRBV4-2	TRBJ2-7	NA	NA	TGTGCCAGCAGCCAAGAAAGAGCCTACGAGCAGTACTTC	CASSQERAYEQYF
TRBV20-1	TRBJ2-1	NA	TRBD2	TGCAGTGCTAGACCGTTTCGGGGTAGCGGGAGGTACAATGAGCAGTTCTTC	CSARPFRGSGRYNEQFF
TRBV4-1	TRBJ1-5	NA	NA	TGCGCCAGCAGCCCCGATGTGACACAGATTAGCAATCAGCCCCAGCATTTT	CASSPDVTQISNQPQHF
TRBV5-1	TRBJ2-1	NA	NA	TGCGCCAGCAGCCTAGCAGGGCCATCCAATGAGCAGTTCTTC	CASSLAGPSNEQFF
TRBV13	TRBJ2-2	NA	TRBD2	TGTGCCAGCAGCCCGGGGGGAACGAACACCGGGGAGCTGTTTTTT	CASSPGGTNTGELFF